Shown below are 18 T cell receptor beta chains from a single sample sequenced in a study of blood T cells in healthy people across ages. With a J-beta primer mix and a sample-barcoded 5' primer, a second PCR ran 7 to 11 cycles. TCRdb independently ran MiXCR on the 5' RACE reads; one entry per CDR3 protein. This table has 910,000 or so distinct CDR3 sequences, roughly half appearing once. Material: blood. These receptors were obtained from a woman aged 60 to 75 in good health.

The rearrangement joins TRBV10-3 to TRBJ2-2, with TRBD2 matching over 13 bases. Germline trimming cut 8 bases from V and 5 bases from J; bases unmatched to any gene: 8. There are 16 residues in the CDR3. CDR1 is ENHRY and CDR2 is SYGVKD in the germline V gene. The CDR3 here is CAIRGTSGRGTGELFF. Here the CDR3 DNA reads TGTGCCATCCGCGGAACTAGCGGGAGGGGGACCGGGGAGCTGTTTTTT.

The V call is TRBV6-2 or TRBV6-3, the J call TRBJ2-5; a possible D gene is TRBD2 (6 bases). V dropped 2 bases and J dropped 4 bases, with 14 bases sitting between them. The CDR3 is 15 amino acids. The germline V gene has CDR1 MNHEY and CDR2 SVGEGT. Here the CDR3 reads CASSYRRAGGETQYF. The DNA of the CDR3 is TGTGCCAGCAGTTACCGGAGGGCAGGAGGAGAGACCCAGTACTTC.

The table lists this clonotype with a few counts. The rearrangement links TRBV14 to TRBJ2-7; 7 nucleotides agree with TRBD2. V shed 6 bases, J shed 2 bases, and the junction held 7 bases outside the gene matches. The CDR3 runs to 14 residues. The germline CDR1 and CDR2 sequences are SGHDN and FVKESK. The DNA for the CDR3 is TGTGCCAGCAGTCTAGCGGCGATACCCTACGAGCAGTACTTC. It codes for CASSLAAIPYEQYF. The whole variable domain, filled in from reference TRBV14 and TRBJ2-7, reads EAGVTQFPSHSVIEKGQTVTLRCDPISGHDNLYWYRRVMGKEIKFLLHFVKESKQDESGMPNNRFLAERTGGTYSTLKVQPAELEDSGVYFCASSLAAIPYEQYFGPGTRLTVT.

This clonotype was seen only a few times. The V gene is TRBV27, the J gene TRBJ1-2; no firm D call. Germline CDR1 and CDR2: MNHEY and SMNVEV (reference sequence). This CDR3 spans 16 amino acids. The V gene lost 0 bases and the J gene lost 2 bases, with 13 bases spanning the gap. CDR3 in DNA: TGTGCCAGCAGTTTATCGAACGGAATCTTAAACTATGGCTACACCTTC. Its protein is CASSLSNGILNYGYTF.

The chain combines TRBV2 with TRBJ2-7; 9 bases match TRBD1. CDR3 length: 14 residues. Germline V gives CDR1 SNHLY, CDR2 FYNNEI. The J segment lost 6 bases and the V segment lost 5 bases, leaving 8 bases of the junction unmatched. The DNA for the CDR3 is TGTGCCAGCAGTCCGCGGACAGGGGTGGGCGAGCAGTACTTC. Translated: CASSPRTGVGEQYF.

This clonotype was recorded a few times. The rearrangement joins TRBV4-1 to TRBJ2-1; D may be TRBD2 (6 bases). Looked up from germline, CDR1 is MGHRA and CDR2 is YSYEKL. Trimming took off 0 bases at V and 1 base at J, with 13 bases between the two ends. CDR3 length equals 17 residues. DNA of the CDR3: TGCGCCAGCAGCCAAGATAGGCGGGATCCGTCCTACAATGAGCAGTTCTTC. Translated, it gives CASSQDRRDPSYNEQFF.

The chain is built from TRBV6-5 and TRBJ2-7; the match to TRBD2 covers 10 bases. V was pared by 6 bases and J by 4 bases, with 12 bases of the junction left unmatched. The CDR3 totals 16 residues. Germline V gene lookup returns CDR1 MNHEY and CDR2 SVGAGI. The CDR3 spells CASRPSSGRSGYEQYF. The CDR3 DNA sequence: TGTGCCAGCAGACCCTCTAGCGGGAGAAGTGGGTACGAGCAGTACTTC.

As to this clonotype: Compared with germline, one end of the junction differs, possibly owing to a read error. CDR3 protein: CATSRGLGETQYF. The CDR3 nucleotides read TGTGCCACCAGTCGGGGCTTGGGGGAGACCCAGTACTTC. The rearrangement links TRBV28 to TRBJ2-5, with D perhaps matching TRBD1 or TRBD2 (5 bases each). This CDR3 is 13 amino acids long. Germline lookup yields CDR1 MDHEN and CDR2 SYDVKM. Drawing the rest from reference TRBV28 and TRBJ2-5, the complete variable domain is DVKVTQSSRYLVKRTGEKVFLECVQDMDHENMFWYRQDPGLGLRLIYFSYDVKMKEKGDIPEGYSVSREKKERFSLILESASTNQTSMYLCATSRGLGETQYFGPGTRLLVL.

The rearrangement uses TRBV6-6 and TRBJ1-1; D uncertain. The CDR3 runs 14 residues. V was pared by 2 bases and J by 1 base, with 8 bases between. Looked up from germline, CDR1 is MNHNY and CDR2 is SVGAGI (reference sequence). DNA for the CDR3: TGTGCCAGCAGTTACACCTTTGGGAACACTGAAGCTTTCTTT. It encodes CASSYTFGNTEAFF.

This chain joins TRBV5-1 and TRBJ2-3; 7 bases match TRBD1. The germline V gene encodes CDR1 SGHRS and CDR2 YFSETQ. J was trimmed by 1 base and V by 7 bases; bases with no gene match: 6. The CDR3 has 14 residues. The CDR3 is CASRPGQRTDTQYF. CDR3 DNA: TGCGCCAGCCGACCGGGACAGCGCACAGATACGCAGTATTTT.

The count of this clonotype is one. The chain recombines TRBV21-1 with TRBJ2-1; TRBD2, the table's D call, lacks a check against the DNA. TRBV21-1 is termed a pseudogene. This CDR3 is built from 18 residues. The CDR3 sequence is CASSKEWPGPSSYNKQFF. The CDR3 nucleotides are TGTGCCAGCAGCAAAGAGTGGCCAGGGCCGAGCTCCTACAATAAGCAGTTCTTC.

This clonotype was detected only a few times. The chain couples TRBV7-2 to TRBJ2-3, with a tentative D call TRBD2 (6 bases). CDR1 and CDR2 from the germline V gene are SGHTA and FQGNSA. The V gene lost 2 bases and the J gene lost 11 bases, with 17 bases spanning the gap. The CDR3 runs to 14 residues. The CDR3 bases are TGTGCCAGCAGCTTACCGGGACTCTCGGGAGAGCAGTATTTT. It translates to CASSLPGLSGEQYF.

This clonotype was detected a few times. The rearrangement links TRBV24-1 to TRBJ2-7; maybe TRBD2 (5 bases). The germline V and J ends were trimmed by 5 bases and 3 bases, with 10 bases remaining between them. Germline V gives CDR1 KGHDR, CDR2 SFDVKD. This CDR3 is 13 amino acids long. CDR3 amino acids: CATSGGLSYEQYF. In DNA, the CDR3 is TGTGCCACCAGTGGTGGACTGAGCTACGAGCAGTACTTC.

The chain joins TRBV4-3 to TRBJ2-1; 9 bases map to TRBD2. TRBJ2-7 matches the DNA end more closely, so the J call is doubtful. CDR1 LGHNA and CDR2 YSLEER come from the germline V gene. This CDR3 is built from 17 residues. The CDR3 DNA reads TGCGCCAGCAGCCAAGATTCCCTAGCGGGATCCTACAATGAGCAGTACTTC. This translates into CASSQDSLAGSYNEQYF.

The genes are TRBV5-1 and TRBJ2-7; no definite D call. Germline assignment: CDR1 SGHRS and CDR2 YFSETQ. With 3 bases removed from V and 3 bases from J, the gap between germline ends came to 13 bases. This CDR3 comprises 14 residues. Written as DNA, the CDR3 is TGCGCCAGCAGCTCTACGGGTCTTCGCTACGAGCAGTACTTC. Its protein is CASSSTGLRYEQYF. The variable domain in full, completed from reference TRBV5-1 and TRBJ2-7, reads KAGVTQTPRYLIKTRGQQVTLSCSPISGHRSVSWYQQTPGQGLQFLFEYFSETQRNKGNFPGRFSGRQFSNSRSEMNVSTLELGDSALYLCASSSTGLRYEQYFGPGTRLTVT.

J is TRBJ1-6 and V is TRBV20-1; D gene uncertain. There are 17 residues in the CDR3. V lost 6 bases and J lost 0, with 18 bases in between. CDR1 and CDR2 from the germline V gene are DFQATT and SNEGSKA (reference sequence). The DNA of the CDR3 is TGCAGTGCGTGGGATCAAAAAATCCGCTCCTATAATTCACCCCTCCACTTT. Translation gives CSAWDQKIRSYNSPLHF.

The rearrangement links TRBV20-1 to TRBJ2-3; D not certain. Trimming removed 3 bases from V and 4 bases from J, with 17 bases in between. CDR1 DFQATT and CDR2 SNEGSKA come from the germline V gene (reference sequence). The CDR3 length is 15 residues. CDR3 residues: CSARVAVGAPDTQYF. The CDR3 nucleotides are TGCAGTGCTAGGGTGGCGGTGGGTGCGCCAGATACGCAGTATTTT.

The V call is TRBV7-2, the J call TRBJ2-1; D might be TRBD2 (5 bases). Trimming took 5 bases from V and 0 from J, leaving 14 bases between them. This CDR3 is built from 16 residues. In germline, CDR1 is SGHTA, CDR2 FQGNSA. Here the CDR3 reads CASSPRGLPSYNEQFF. The CDR3 coding sequence is TGTGCCAGCAGCCCCAGAGGACTTCCCTCCTACAATGAGCAGTTCTTC.